This T cell receptor beta chain stems from a study of shared clonotypes between healthy human individuals. Whole-study results and caveats: Approximately 5% was the fraction of naive CD4 clonotypes found shared across a handful of donors. An effect of sequencing depth on clonotype sharing among donors was expected. Against clonotypes common to all four donors, non-shared ones had lower generation probabilities.

TCRdb keeps only in-frame clones here, not all; method: immunoSEQ multiplex PCR. This table has about 2.4 million clones, approximately 93% appearing once. Splitting the CD4+ cells yielded a CD45RA+ naive subset and a CD45RA-negative memory subset. Remarks on this clone: Its antigen is undetermined.

The CDR3 loop spans 15 amino acids. Germline CDR1 is MDHEN and CDR2 is SYDVKM. Trimming pared 4 bases from V and 8 bases from J, leaving 20 bases between. This chain uses TRBV28 with TRBJ1-2; D perhaps matches TRBD1 (6 bases). The sequenced material came from naive CD4+ T cells from PBMCs. Regarding subset: CD45RA+ positively selected. This receptor was identified in a man aged 18 to 29 in good health. Some clones in this sample may be carry-over from other donors' samples. The CDR3 bases are TGTGCCAGCAGTTACGTTCTGGCAGGGGCGGACGGCTACACCTTC. This translates into CASSYVLAGADGYTF.